The rows below give T cell receptor beta chains drawn from one sample of a study of blood T cell repertoires in COVID-19. The data were produced by immunoSEQ multiplex PCR, yet TCRdb's version contains in-frame clones alone and is incomplete. The sample includes some 270,000 clones, 86% seen only once; the top ten take around 1.6%. Sequencing was performed on peripheral blood. The receptors were sampled from a woman aged 55 to 70 who had recovered from COVID-19. Both conserved end residues are part of each CDR3. Each record gives: clone size, J gene, D gene, V gene, CDR3 DNA, CDR3 protein. D genes are given only for firm matches. A row's size may be missing; if present it is once, few, many or a size class.

>NA|TRBJ1-3|NA|TRBV4-1
TGCGCCAGCAGCGCTCGAACGGGGGTCTCTGGAAACACCATATATTTT
CASSARTGVSGNTIYF
>NA|TRBJ1-1|NA|TRBV29-1
TGCAGCGTTGAAGGCGTAGTTGCAACCCCAGCTTTCTTT
CSVEGVVATPAFF
>NA|TRBJ1-6|NA|TRBV21-1
TGTGCCAGCATCCAAATCCCCCACAAAAGGGGGCTTAATTCACCCCTCCACTTT
CASIQIPHKRGLNSPLHF
>NA|TRBJ2-7|NA|TRBV27
TGTGCCAGCAGTTTATTATCGGGACTGTTCTACGAGCAGTACTTC
CASSLLSGLFYEQYF
>NA|TRBJ1-1|NA|TRBV2
TGTGCCAGCAGTGCCTTGCGGCTGAAGAACACTGAAGCTTTCTTT
CASSALRLKNTEAFF
>NA|TRBJ1-6|NA|TRBV5-1
TGCGCCAGCAGCTTGGGGGCCAGGGGATCGAGTAATTCACCCCTCCACTTT
CASSLGARGSSNSPLHF
>NA|TRBJ1-1|NA|TRBV28
TGTGCGAGCGGGAGGAATACTGAAGCTTTCTTT
CASGRNTEAFF
>NA|TRBJ1-5|NA|TRBV16
TGTGCCAGCAGCCCAGGGGTACGCAATCAGCCCCAGCATTTT
CASSPGVRNQPQHF
>NA|TRBJ2-3|TRBD2|TRBV27
TGTGCCAGCAGTTTCATGACTAGCGGGGGGATAGATACGCAGTATTTT
CASSFMTSGGIDTQYF
>NA|TRBJ1-2|NA|TRBV7-9
TGTGCCAGCAGCTTAGCTGGGCGTGGACAAGACTATGGCTACACCTTC
CASSLAGRGQDYGYTF
>many|TRBJ1-5|NA|TRBV2
TGTGCCAGCAAGGAAATCGGGAGTCAGCCCCAGCATTTT
CASKEIGSQPQHF
>NA|TRBJ2-1|TRBD1|TRBV5-1
TGCGCCAGCAGTCAAGGACAGGACTCGTACAATGAGCAGTTCTTC
CASSQGQDSYNEQFF
>NA|TRBJ1-2|TRBD1|TRBV5-3
TGTGCCAGAAGCTTCCCCCCCGAGGGGGCCTTGTCTTGTGGCTACACCTTC
CARSFPPEGALSCGYTF
>few|TRBJ1-4|TRBD1|TRBV11-2
TGTGCCAGCATCCCGGACAGGGGTAATGAAAAACTGTTTTTT
CASIPDRGNEKLFF
>NA|TRBJ2-5|NA|TRBV9
TGTGCCAGCAGCGTACGGTCGAGCCAAGAGACCCAGTACTTC
CASSVRSSQETQYF
>NA|TRBJ1-4|NA|TRBV5-1
TGCGCCAGCAGCTTGGGCGGGGGCGAGCAAAAACTGTTTTTT
CASSLGGGEQKLFF
>once|TRBJ2-1|NA|TRBV7-9
TGTGCCAGCAGCCCTATGGACTCCCCGGGGGATGAGCAGTTCTTC
CASSPMDSPGDEQFF
>NA|TRBJ2-7|TRBD1|TRBV6-5
TGTGCCAGCAGGCGAAGTGGGACAGGGGGCCCCGAGCAGTACTTC
CASRRSGTGGPEQYF
>NA|TRBJ2-4|NA|TRBV2
TGTGCCAGCTTCCCGGCGGGGCAAAACATTCAGTACTTC
CASFPAGQNIQYF